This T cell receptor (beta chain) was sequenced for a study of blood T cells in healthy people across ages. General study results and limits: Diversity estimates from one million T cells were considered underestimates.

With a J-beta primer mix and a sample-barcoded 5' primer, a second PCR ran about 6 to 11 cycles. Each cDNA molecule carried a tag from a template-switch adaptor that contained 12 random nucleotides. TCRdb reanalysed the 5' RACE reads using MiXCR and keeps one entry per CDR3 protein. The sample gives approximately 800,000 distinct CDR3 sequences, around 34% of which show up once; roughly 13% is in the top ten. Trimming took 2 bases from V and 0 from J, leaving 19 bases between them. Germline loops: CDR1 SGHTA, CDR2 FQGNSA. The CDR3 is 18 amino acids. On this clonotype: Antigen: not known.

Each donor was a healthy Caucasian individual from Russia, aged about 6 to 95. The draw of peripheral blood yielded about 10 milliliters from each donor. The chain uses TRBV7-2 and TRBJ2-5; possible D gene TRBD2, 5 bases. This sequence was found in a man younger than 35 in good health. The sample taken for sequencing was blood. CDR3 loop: CASSLRGWATPYQETQYF. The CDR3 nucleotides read TGTGCCAGCAGCTTACGAGGGTGGGCAACTCCGTACCAAGAGACCCAGTACTTC. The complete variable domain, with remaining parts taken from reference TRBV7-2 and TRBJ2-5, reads GAGVSQSPSNKVTEKGKDVELRCDPISGHTALYWYRQSLGQGLEFLIYFQGNSAPDKSGLPSDRFSAERTGGSVSTLTIQRTQQEDSAVYLCASSLRGWATPYQETQYFGPGTRLLVL.